Listed below are T cell receptor beta chains from one sample, sequenced in a study of blood T cell repertoires in COVID-19. The protocol was immunoSEQ multiplex PCR, while the TCRdb copy is restricted to in-frame clones and leaves out a portion. Seen here are 320,000 or so clones, roughly 85% observed once, and the top ten hold 1.5% to 2%. Material: PBMCs or T cells enriched from blood (not recorded which). The source is a woman between 25 and 40 years old who had been exposed to COVID-19. Both conserved end residues are part of each CDR3. A D gene is named only where the DNA matches it firmly. Clone size is stated in some rows and not others, as once, few, many or a class when expanded.

D gene,V gene,J gene,clone size,CDR3 protein,CDR3 DNA
NA,TRBV7-3,TRBJ1-1,NA,CASSNSGLNTEAFF,TGTGCCAGCAGTAACAGTGGTTTGAACACTGAAGCTTTCTTT
TRBD2,TRBV7-8,TRBJ2-3,few,CASSLVVGGPMGDTQYF,TGTGCCAGCAGCTTAGTGGTGGGAGGGCCGATGGGAGATACGCAGTATTTT
NA,TRBV10-3,TRBJ1-1,NA,CAINHSKDTEAFF,TGTGCCATCAACCACAGTAAGGACACTGAAGCTTTCTTT
NA,TRBV20-1,TRBJ2-7,NA,CSAGHEQYF,TGCAGTGCTGGCCACGAGCAGTACTTC
NA,TRBV30,TRBJ1-1,NA,CAWSPGISEAFF,TGTGCCTGGTCCCCAGGCATCTCTGAAGCTTTCTTT
NA,TRBV7-2,TRBJ2-7,NA,CASSEGLGSSYEQYF,TGTGCCAGCAGCGAAGGACTGGGGAGCTCCTACGAGCAGTACTTC
NA,TRBV7-2,TRBJ1-5,NA,CASSSQQGTGQPQHF,TGTGCCAGCAGCTCCCAACAGGGAACGGGACAGCCCCAGCATTTT
TRBD2,TRBV5-1,TRBJ2-1,NA,CASSRTGGGNEQFF,TGCGCCAGCAGTAGAACGGGAGGGGGGAATGAGCAGTTCTTC
TRBD1,TRBV5-1,TRBJ1-5,once,CASSRTGSSGQPQHF,TGCGCCAGCAGCCGGACAGGGAGTTCGGGTCAGCCCCAGCATTTT
TRBD1,TRBV7-9,TRBJ1-4,NA,CASSSRDSGEKLFF,TGTGCCAGCAGCTCCCGGGACAGCGGGGAAAAACTGTTTTTT
TRBD2,TRBV14,TRBJ2-1,NA,CASSAFSGRAYNEQFF,TGTGCCAGCAGCGCCTTTAGCGGGAGGGCCTACAATGAGCAGTTCTTC
NA,TRBV28,TRBJ1-4,NA,CASRASDTGRYEKLFF,TGTGCCAGCAGAGCTTCGGACACCGGAAGATATGAAAAACTGTTTTTT
TRBD2,TRBV7-3,TRBJ2-1,NA,CASSQGLAGSHEQFF,TGTGCCAGCAGCCAAGGACTAGCGGGTAGCCATGAGCAGTTCTTC
TRBD2,TRBV6-5,TRBJ2-1,NA,CASSSVAGRTYNEQFF,TGTGCCAGCAGTTCCGTAGCGGGGAGGACCTACAATGAGCAGTTCTTC
NA,TRBV5-6,TRBJ2-7,NA,CASSKELRGYEQYF,TGTGCCAGCAGTAAAGAGCTCAGGGGCTACGAGCAGTACTTC
TRBD2,TRBV7-9,TRBJ2-1,NA,CASSPPSGESYNEQFF,TGTGCCAGCAGCCCGCCCAGCGGGGAATCCTACAATGAGCAGTTCTTC
TRBD1,TRBV11-2,TRBJ2-7,NA,CASSPSGTGSYEQYF,TGTGCCAGCAGCCCCAGCGGGACAGGGTCCTACGAGCAGTACTTC
TRBD1,TRBV2,TRBJ2-7,NA,CASRLQGGTYEQYF,TGTGCCAGCAGGCTACAGGGGGGTACCTACGAGCAGTACTTC
NA,TRBV10-2,TRBJ2-5,NA,CASRNPPYQETQYF,TGCGCCAGCAGAAATCCCCCGTACCAAGAGACCCAGTACTTC
TRBD2,TRBV5-1,TRBJ2-5,NA,CASSGGMGLAGGNQYF,TGCGCCAGCAGCGGAGGGATGGGACTAGCGGGAGGGAACCAGTACTTC
TRBD1,TRBV5-8,TRBJ1-2,NA,CASSITGTEALYGYTF,TGTGCCAGCAGCATAACCGGGACAGAAGCCCTCTATGGCTACACCTTC
TRBD1,TRBV6-2/TRBV6-3,TRBJ2-1,once,CASSPHRDRGNEQFF,TGTGCCAGCAGTCCACACCGGGACAGGGGGAATGAGCAGTTCTTC
NA,TRBV6-5,TRBJ1-1,once,CASGRDKVTITEAFF,TGTGCCAGCGGCCGGGACAAAGTTACAATCACTGAAGCTTTCTTT
NA,TRBV7-2,TRBJ1-1,NA,CASSPLTLNTEAFF,TGTGCCAGCAGCCCCTTGACATTAAACACTGAAGCTTTCTTT
TRBD1,TRBV3-1/TRBV3-2,TRBJ1-3,few,CASSPGTGAGNTIYF,TGTGCCAGCAGCCCCGGGACAGGGGCTGGAAACACCATATATTTT
NA,TRBV29-1,TRBJ1-1,NA,CSVEPDSEAFF,TGCAGCGTTGAACCGGACAGTGAAGCTTTCTTT
NA,TRBV4-3,TRBJ2-2,NA,CASSQDPRNTGELFF,TGCGCCAGCAGCCAAGATCCCCGGAACACCGGGGAGCTGTTTTTT
TRBD1,TRBV7-3,TRBJ1-1,NA,CASSTDRDTEAFF,TGTGCCAGCAGCACCGACAGGGATACTGAAGCTTTCTTT
NA,TRBV5-4,TRBJ1-6,NA,CASSLADSPLHF,TGTGCCAGCAGCTTGGCTGATTCACCCCTCCACTTT
TRBD2,TRBV4-1,TRBJ2-7,NA,CASSPPGLATTYEQYF,TGCGCCAGCAGCCCGCCGGGACTAGCGACAACCTACGAGCAGTACTTC
NA,TRBV4-2,TRBJ2-1,NA,CASSQDFAGYNEQFF,TGTGCCAGCAGCCAAGATTTTGCGGGGTACAATGAGCAGTTCTTC
TRBD2,TRBV30,TRBJ2-3,NA,CAWRTSGPTSSDTQYF,TGTGCCTGGAGAACTAGCGGGCCTACGTCCTCGGATACGCAGTATTTT
NA,TRBV20-1,TRBJ1-2,NA,CSVYRAYGYTF,TGCAGTGTTTACAGGGCCTATGGCTACACCTTC
NA,TRBV7-2,TRBJ2-7,NA,CASSLTQGNYEQYF,TGTGCCAGCAGCTTAACACAGGGAAACTACGAGCAGTACTTC
NA,TRBV5-4,TRBJ1-1,NA,CASSPKGGNTEAFF,TGTGCCAGCAGCCCGAAGGGAGGGAACACTGAAGCTTTCTTT
TRBD1,TRBV5-6,TRBJ2-7,NA,CASSSQGVTYEQYF,TGTGCCAGCAGCTCACAGGGGGTGACCTACGAGCAGTACTTC
NA,TRBV15,TRBJ2-1,NA,CATSRTRPLGSYNEQFF,TGTGCCACCAGCAGAACCAGGCCACTCGGATCCTACAATGAGCAGTTCTTC
NA,TRBV7-9,TRBJ1-3,NA,CASSSNGGIFHSGNTIYF,TGTGCCAGCAGCTCAAACGGGGGGATCTTTCACTCTGGAAACACCATATATTTT
NA,TRBV27,TRBJ2-1,NA,CAVLAFYNEQFF,TGTGCCGTACTAGCTTTCTACAATGAGCAGTTCTTC
TRBD1,TRBV5-1,TRBJ2-2,NA,CASSLMGQGGAARLELFF,TGCGCCAGCAGCTTGATGGGACAGGGGGGCGCCGCGAGGCTGGAGCTGTTTTTT
TRBD2,TRBV6-5,TRBJ2-5,NA,CASSYSGLAGVGTQYF,TGTGCCAGCAGTTACTCCGGACTAGCGGGAGTGGGGACCCAGTACTTC
NA,TRBV3-1/TRBV3-2,TRBJ1-4,NA,CASREGGISTNEKLFF,TGTGCCAGCAGGGAGGGCGGGATCTCAACTAATGAAAAACTGTTTTTT
NA,TRBV4-3,TRBJ2-7,NA,CASSQDGTRAYEQYF,TGCGCCAGCAGCCAAGACGGGACAAGGGCCTACGAGCAGTACTTC
NA,TRBV6-1,TRBJ2-2,NA,CASSENRGGIGELFF,TGTGCCAGCAGTGAAAATAGGGGGGGGATCGGGGAGCTGTTTTTT
TRBD2,TRBV5-1,TRBJ2-7,NA,CASSSGRDEQYF,TGCGCCAGCAGTTCCGGGAGGGACGAGCAGTACTTC
TRBD1,TRBV11-2,TRBJ1-2,NA,CASSFRHPLTGTGEGYTF,TGTGCCAGCAGCTTCCGACACCCCCTAACCGGGACAGGGGAAGGCTACACCTTC
NA,TRBV6-1,TRBJ1-3,NA,CASSEQLQGNTIYF,TGTGCCAGCAGTGAGCAATTACAGGGAAACACCATATATTTT
NA,TRBV5-1,TRBJ1-3,NA,CASSLMVGGDTIYF,TGCGCCAGCAGCTTGATGGTCGGAGGCGACACCATATATTTT
TRBD2,TRBV6-4,TRBJ2-1,NA,CASSMELAGIHEQFF,TGTGCCAGCAGTATGGAACTAGCGGGAATCCATGAGCAGTTCTTC
NA,TRBV2,TRBJ2-4,NA,CASSASDIQYF,TGTGCCAGCAGTGCATCGGACATTCAGTACTTC
NA,TRBV30,TRBJ1-2,NA,CAWSDRLHGYTF,TGTGCCTGGTCCGACAGGTTGCATGGCTACACCTTC